The 13 T cell receptor gamma chains reported below all come from one sample, sequenced in a study of gamma-delta T cells after stem cell transplantation listed by TCRdb under 2016. Libraries were prepared through RT-PCR. This sample was sequenced with an Illumina MiSeq. Via CATT, TCRdb reprocessed the public reads, and rows with identical DNA were then joined. This sample is represented by 1,100 or so gamma-chain clones; 20% to 30% of them were singletons. Of the sample, 44% is held by the ten largest clones. Sample: gamma-delta T cells. The origin of the receptors is a human donor. It is not recorded whose cells these are; they may come from a transplant donor.

This clone has a handful of counts. The chain employs TRGV5 and TRGJ1 or TRGJ2. TCRdb lists no J gene, so it was determined here by aligning the DNA to germline. The CDR3 is 17 amino acids. Germline V CDR1 and CDR2: VINAFY, YDVSNSKD. Unmatched junction bases numbered 14, after V lost 3 bases and J lost 0 bases. The CDR3 nucleotides read TGTGCCACCTGGGACCTCCGGGCCATAGGGAATTATTATAAGAAACTCTTT. It encodes CATWDLRAIGNYYKKLF.

This rearrangement joins TRGV4 to TRGJ1 or TRGJ2. Matching the DNA to germline supplied the J gene, which TCRdb does not give. Trimming at V came to 0 bases and at J to 5 bases, leaving 4 bases not matched to a gene. Per germline, CDR1 EGSTGY and CDR2 YDSYTSSV. CDR3 length: 13 amino acids. The CDR3, as DNA: TGTGCCACCTGGGATGGGCCTGATTATAAGAAACTCTTT. This encodes CATWDGPDYKKLF.

This clone was detected only a few times. The chain combines TRGV3 with TRGJP2. In the absence of a J gene in TCRdb, the DNA was matched to germline to assign it here. The CDR3 spans 13 residues. With V trimmed by 0 bases and J by 9 bases, 4 bases remained unmatched. Germline V gives CDR1 VTNTFY, CDR2 YDVSTARD (reference sequence). The CDR3 coding sequence is TGTGCCACCTGGGACAGGCGTTATTGGATCAAGACGTTT. This gives the protein CATWDRRYWIKTF.

This clone turned up a few times. The chain links TRGV4 to TRGJP1. As TCRdb names no J gene, one was assigned here on the basis of a DNA match to germline. The ends lost 5 bases at V and 4 bases at J; junction bases unmatched: 7. Germline values: CDR1 EGSTGY, CDR2 YDSYTSSV. CDR3 length: 14 residues. The CDR3 DNA follows: TGTGCCACCTGGGTTCTCTTCACTGGTTGGTTCAAGATATTT. Its translation is CATWVLFTGWFKIF.

This chain links TRGV9 with TRGJ1 or TRGJ2. TCRdb supplies no J gene; here it was assigned by aligning the nucleotide sequence to germline. V was clipped by 6 bases and J by 3 bases; unmatched bases: 2. There are 11 residues in the CDR3. Per germline, CDR1 GITISATS and CDR2 ISYDGTV (reference sequence). In DNA form, the CDR3 reads TGTGCCTTGTGGCTTTATTATAAGAAACTCTTT. This codes for CALWLYYKKLF.

There are a few counts of this clone. The chain carries TRGV9 and TRGJ1 or TRGJ2. The J gene, absent from TCRdb, was called here by matching the DNA to germline. Germline V gene data show CDR1 as GITISATS and CDR2 as ISYDGTV (reference sequence). This CDR3 is 14 amino acids long. V shed 0 bases, J shed 8 bases, and the junction held 10 bases outside the gene matches. The CDR3 region is CALWEVPGINKKLF. CDR3 coding DNA: TGTGCCTTGTGGGAGGTGCCGGGTATAAATAAGAAACTCTTT.

This clone was recorded a few times. This could be a read error, since a much larger clone is one nucleotide away. V usage is TRGV3 and J usage is TRGJP2. TCRdb is silent on the J gene; assignment here came from matching the DNA to germline. The germline V gene encodes CDR1 VTNTFY and CDR2 YDVSTARD (reference sequence). This CDR3 is 14 amino acids long. V trimming: 5 bases; J trimming: 2 bases; junction bases outside the gene matches: 5. The CDR3, as DNA: TGTGCCACCTGGGGCGGGAGTAGTGATTGGATCAAGACGTTT. This translates into CATWGGSSDWIKTF.

As concerns this clone: A far larger clone differs by one base, so this is likely a read error. The V gene is TRGV3, the J gene TRGJ1 or TRGJ2. The J gene, left out of TCRdb, was set here by checking the DNA against germline. The V segment lost 0 bases and the J segment 8 bases; nucleotides outside the gene matches: 7. CDR1 is VTNTFY, CDR2 YDVSTARD, per germline (reference sequence). CDR3 size: 13 residues. In DNA form, the CDR3 reads TGTGCCACCTGGGACAGGCGTATTCATAAGAAACTCTTT. It yields the protein CATWDRRIHKKLF.

Comments on this clone: Other nucleotide sequences in the sample specify the same CDR3. CDR3 loop: CATWDSKGKAGWFKIF. The CDR3 DNA reads as TGTGCCACCTGGGATAGTAAAGGTAAAGCTGGTTGGTTCAAGATATTT. J is TRGJP1 and V is TRGV8. No J gene is reported in TCRdb; it was inferred here by comparing the DNA with germline. Germline-derived CDR1 and CDR2 are VENAVY and YDSYNSRV. The trim removed 1 base at V and 6 bases at J, leaving 11 bases unmatched. The CDR3 runs to 16 residues.

In the case of this clone: Only one base separates this from a far larger clonotype, so it likely reflects a read error. V is TRGV3 and J is TRGJP2. Here the J gene came from matching the DNA to germline, since TCRdb omits it. The CDR3 consists of 14 residues. Germline loops: CDR1 VTNTFY, CDR2 YDVSTARD (reference sequence). The chain's CDR3 is CATWDRPGDWTKTF. The CDR3 DNA reads TGTGCCACCTGGGACAGGCCGGGTGATTGGACCAAGACGTTT.

Only a few counts were recorded for this clone. The chain employs TRGV3 and TRGJ1 or TRGJ2. TCRdb does not report a J gene; here it was assigned by matching the DNA to germline references. Germline V gene data show CDR1 as VTNTFY and CDR2 as YDVSTARD (reference sequence). CDR3 length: 11 amino acids. J gave up 7 bases and V 2 bases, and 2 bases lay outside the gene matches. The CDR3 region is CATWDKYKKLF. CDR3 nucleotides: TGTGCCACCTGGGACAAGTATAAGAAACTCTTT.

A few counts support this clone. It is likely a read error: a sequence one base away is far more abundant. The chain uses TRGV4 and TRGJP1. No J gene was available from TCRdb, and it was assigned here by a germline match of the DNA. With 5 bases clipped from V and 3 bases from J, the junction kept 3 bases outside the gene matches. Germline V gene lookup returns CDR1 EGSTGY and CDR2 YDSYTSSV. The CDR3 consists of 13 residues. The chain's CDR3 is CATWGSTGWFKIF. The CDR3 nucleotides read TGTGCCACCTGGGGCTCCACTGGTTGGTTCAAGATATTT.

This clone was seen more than once but under ten times. This chain connects TRGV9 to TRGJ1 or TRGJ2. Because TCRdb records no J gene, it was assigned here through a match of the DNA to germline. The CDR3 consists of 13 residues. With V trimmed by 3 bases and J by 3 bases, 5 bases remained unmatched. The germline V gene has CDR1 GITISATS and CDR2 ISYDGTV (reference sequence). The CDR3 sequence: CALWETPYYKKLF. The DNA of the CDR3 is TGTGCCTTGTGGGAGACTCCTTATTATAAGAAACTCTTT.